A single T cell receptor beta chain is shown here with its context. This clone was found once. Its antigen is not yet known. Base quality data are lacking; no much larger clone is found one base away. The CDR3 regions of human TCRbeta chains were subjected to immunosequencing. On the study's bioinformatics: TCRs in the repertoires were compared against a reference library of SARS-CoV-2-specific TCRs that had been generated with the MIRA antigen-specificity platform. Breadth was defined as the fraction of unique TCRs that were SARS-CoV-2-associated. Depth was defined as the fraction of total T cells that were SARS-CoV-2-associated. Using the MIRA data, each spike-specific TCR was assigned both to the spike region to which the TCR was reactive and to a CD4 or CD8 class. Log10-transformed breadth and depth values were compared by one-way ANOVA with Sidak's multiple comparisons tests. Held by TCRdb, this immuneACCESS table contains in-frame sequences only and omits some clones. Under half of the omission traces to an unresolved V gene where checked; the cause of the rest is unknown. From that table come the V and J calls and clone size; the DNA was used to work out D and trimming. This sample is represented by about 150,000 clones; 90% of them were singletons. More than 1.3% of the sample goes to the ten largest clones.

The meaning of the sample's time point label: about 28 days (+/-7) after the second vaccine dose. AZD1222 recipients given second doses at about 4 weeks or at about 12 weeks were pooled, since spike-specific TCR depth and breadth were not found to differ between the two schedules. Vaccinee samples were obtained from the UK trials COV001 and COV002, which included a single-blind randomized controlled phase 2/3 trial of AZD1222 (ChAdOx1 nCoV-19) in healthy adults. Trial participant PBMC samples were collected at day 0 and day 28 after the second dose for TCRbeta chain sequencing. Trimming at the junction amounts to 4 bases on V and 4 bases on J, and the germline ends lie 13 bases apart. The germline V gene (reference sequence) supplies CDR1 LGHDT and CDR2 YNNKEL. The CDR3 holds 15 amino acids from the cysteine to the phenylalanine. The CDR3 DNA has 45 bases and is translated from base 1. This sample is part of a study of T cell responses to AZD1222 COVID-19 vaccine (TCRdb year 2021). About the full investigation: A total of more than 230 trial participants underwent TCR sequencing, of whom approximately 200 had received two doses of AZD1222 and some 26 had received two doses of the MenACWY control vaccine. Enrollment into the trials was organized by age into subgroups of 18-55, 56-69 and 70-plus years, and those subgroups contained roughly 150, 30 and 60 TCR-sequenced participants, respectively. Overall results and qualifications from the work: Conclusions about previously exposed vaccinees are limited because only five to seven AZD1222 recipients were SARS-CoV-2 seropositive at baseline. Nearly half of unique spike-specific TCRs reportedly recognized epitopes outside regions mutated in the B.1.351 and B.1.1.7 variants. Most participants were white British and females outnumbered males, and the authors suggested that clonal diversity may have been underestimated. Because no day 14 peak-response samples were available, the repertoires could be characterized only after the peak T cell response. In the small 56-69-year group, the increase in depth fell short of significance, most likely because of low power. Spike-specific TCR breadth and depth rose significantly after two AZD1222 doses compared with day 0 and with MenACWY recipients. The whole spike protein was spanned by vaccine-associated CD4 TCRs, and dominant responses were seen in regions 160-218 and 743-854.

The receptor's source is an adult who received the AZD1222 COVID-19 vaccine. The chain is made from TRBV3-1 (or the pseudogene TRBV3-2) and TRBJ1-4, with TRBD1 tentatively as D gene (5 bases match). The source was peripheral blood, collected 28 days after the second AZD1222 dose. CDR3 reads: CASSLSREYNEKLFF. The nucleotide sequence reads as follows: TGTGCCAGCAGCCTAAGCAGGGAATATAATGAAAAACTGTTTTTT.